This T cell receptor beta chain was sequenced in a study of shared clonotypes between healthy human individuals. The CDR3 has 15 residues. J was trimmed by 2 bases and V by 2 bases; bases with no gene match: 6. Germline V gives CDR1 LNHNV, CDR2 YYDKDF (reference sequence). Clones were read by immunoSEQ multiplex PCR, and TCRdb kept only the in-frame ones, dropping some. Of roughly 2.1 million clones in the sample, 85% to 95% are singletons; the top ten hold approximately 1.7%. Naive CD8 cells lacked CD45RO and underwent positive selection for CCR7, leaving out terminally differentiated effector memory CD45RA+ cells.

This clonotype was sampled from a man aged 18-30 years in good health. Some clones in this sample may be carry-over from other donors' samples. The chain has TRBV15 and TRBJ2-7, with TRBD1 matching over 7 bases. Material: naive CD8+ T cells from PBMCs. DNA for the CDR3: TGTGCCACCAGCAGAAGACAGGGCCCAACCTACGAGCAGTACTTC. It specifies CATSRRQGPTYEQYF.